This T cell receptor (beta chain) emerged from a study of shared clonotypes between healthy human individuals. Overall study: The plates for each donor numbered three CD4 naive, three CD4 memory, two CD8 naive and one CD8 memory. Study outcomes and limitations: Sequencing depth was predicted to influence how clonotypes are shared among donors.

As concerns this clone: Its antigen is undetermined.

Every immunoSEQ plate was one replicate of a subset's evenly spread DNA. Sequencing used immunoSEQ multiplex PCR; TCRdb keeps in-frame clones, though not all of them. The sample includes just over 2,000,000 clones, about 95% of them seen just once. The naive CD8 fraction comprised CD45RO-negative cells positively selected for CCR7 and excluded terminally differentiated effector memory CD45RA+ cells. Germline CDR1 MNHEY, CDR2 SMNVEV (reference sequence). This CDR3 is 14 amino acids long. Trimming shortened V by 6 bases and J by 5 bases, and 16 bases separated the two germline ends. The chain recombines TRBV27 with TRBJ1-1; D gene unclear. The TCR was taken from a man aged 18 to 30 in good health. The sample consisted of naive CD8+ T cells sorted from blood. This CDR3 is CASRRLGGGTEAFF. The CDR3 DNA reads TGTGCCAGCAGGAGGTTGGGAGGTGGTACTGAAGCTTTCTTT.